The clone carrying this T cell receptor (beta chain) came up a few times. The CDR3 has 14 residues. V lost 3 bases and J lost 6, with 13 bases in between. The V gene's germline CDR1 is LGHDT and CDR2 YNNKEL (reference sequence). The data originate from a study of T-cell memory formation after mild COVID-19. TCRdb reanalysed the 5' RACE reads using MiXCR and keeps one entry per CDR3 protein. The sample lists around 300,000 distinct CDR3 sequences, roughly an eighth occurring once. V usage is TRBV3-1 and J usage is TRBJ2-3; no clear D. Sequences were obtained from PBMCs or a T cell subset sorted from them (not recorded which). This clonotype was obtained from a man aged 18-30 years who had mild COVID-19 (a few samples of this study predate the infection). Cell type and time point are not known. In nucleotides, the CDR3 is TGTGCCAGCAGCCAGTCAAACTCGGCGGATACGCAGTATTTT. The encoded protein is CASSQSNSADTQYF.